The 5 T cell receptor beta chains below were found in one sample sequenced in a study of shared clonotypes between healthy human individuals. Clones were read by immunoSEQ multiplex PCR, and TCRdb kept only the in-frame ones, dropping some. The sample includes about 2.3 million clones, approximately 93% of them seen just once. What was sequenced was naive CD4+ T cells from PBMCs. Subset in this sample: CD45RA+ positively selected. The origin of the receptors is a man younger than 35 in good health. Some clones in this sample may be carry-over from other donors' samples.

The J gene is TRBJ2-3, the V gene TRBV5-1; 7 bases line up with TRBD2. Unmatched junction bases numbered 7, after V lost 3 bases and J lost 3 bases. Germline loops: CDR1 SGHRS, CDR2 YFSETQ. The CDR3 loop spans 15 amino acids. CDR3 sequence (DNA): TGCGCCAGCAGCTCAGGACTAGTAAAGACAGATACGCAGTATTTT. Protein product: CASSSGLVKTDTQYF.

V usage is TRBV7-9 and J usage is TRBJ2-7; 7 bases match TRBD2. The CDR3 runs to 15 residues. Germline CDR1 reads SEHNR; CDR2 reads FQNEAQ (reference sequence). J was trimmed by 3 bases and V by 5 bases; bases with no gene match: 10. As DNA, the CDR3 is TGTGCCAGCAGCGACCCGACTAGCTCGTTCTACGAGCAGTACTTC. The encoded protein is CASSDPTSSFYEQYF.

The V and J genes are TRBV28 and TRBJ2-3, with D unclear. Trimming took 3 bases from V and 4 from J, leaving 11 bases between them. Germline assignment: CDR1 MDHEN and CDR2 SYDVKM. The CDR3 sequence is 14 residues long. The CDR3 reads CASSFLPPPDTQYF. Written as DNA, the CDR3 is TGTGCCAGCAGTTTCCTCCCCCCGCCAGATACGCAGTATTTT.

As for this clone: Different DNA sequences within this sample yield the same CDR3. The V and J genes are TRBV29-1 and TRBJ2-2, with no clear D. The germline V and J ends were trimmed by 4 bases and 1 base, with 7 bases remaining between them. The length of the CDR3 is 13 residues. Germline V gives CDR1 SQVTM, CDR2 ANQGSEA. The CDR3 nucleotides are TGCAGCGTTGGTCAAGGGAACACCGGGGAGCTGTTTTTT. This encodes CSVGQGNTGELFF.

V gene TRBV15 combines with J gene TRBJ2-1, with a possible D match to TRBD1 (7 bases). The CDR3 has 14 residues. Germline-derived CDR1 and CDR2 are LNHNV and YYDKDF (reference sequence). The V end lost 3 bases, the J end lost 12 bases, and 18 bases lay between the germline ends. DNA for the CDR3: TGTGCCACCAGCAGCGGGGCAGGGGGGAGGTCGCAGTTCTTC. Translation gives CATSSGAGGRSQFF.